The clone carrying this TCR beta chain showed up just a few times. The sample belongs to a study of sequential checkpoint blockade in melanoma. The CDR3 is made up of 13 amino acids. The germline V gene has CDR1 SQVTM and CDR2 ANQGSEA. V lost 6 bases to trimming and J lost 7 bases; unmatched junction nucleotides: 11. The method was immunoSEQ multiplex PCR; TCRdb's version includes in-frame clones alone and lacks a portion of them. The table records roughly 4,700 clones, 34% of them present only once. Noted treatment: randomized to nivolumab then ipilimumab (arm A) or the reverse (arm B). The J gene is TRBJ1-1, the V gene TRBV29-1, with 7 bases fitting TRBD1. The specimen comprised tumor tissue (inferred from file names), sampled from a patient given nivolumab and ipilimumab in sequence. The source is a human donor with melanoma. The CDR3 sequence: CSVGLQTGFEAFF. DNA of the CDR3: TGCAGCGTGGGCCTCCAGACAGGGTTTGAAGCTTTCTTT.